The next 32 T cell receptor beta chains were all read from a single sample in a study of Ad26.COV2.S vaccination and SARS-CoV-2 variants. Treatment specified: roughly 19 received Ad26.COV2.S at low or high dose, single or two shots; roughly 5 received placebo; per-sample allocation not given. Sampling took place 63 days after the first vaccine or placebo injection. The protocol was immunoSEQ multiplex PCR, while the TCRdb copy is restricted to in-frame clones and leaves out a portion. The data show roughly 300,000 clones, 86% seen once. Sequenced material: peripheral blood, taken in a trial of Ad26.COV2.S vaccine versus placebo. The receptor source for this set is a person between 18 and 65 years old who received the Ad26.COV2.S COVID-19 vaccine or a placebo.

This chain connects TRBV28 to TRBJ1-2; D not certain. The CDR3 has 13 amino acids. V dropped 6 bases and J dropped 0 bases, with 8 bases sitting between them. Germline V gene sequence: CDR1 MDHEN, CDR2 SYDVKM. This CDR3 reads CASSQSTNYGYTF. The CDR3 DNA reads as TGTGCCAGCAGCCAATCGACTAACTATGGCTACACCTTC.

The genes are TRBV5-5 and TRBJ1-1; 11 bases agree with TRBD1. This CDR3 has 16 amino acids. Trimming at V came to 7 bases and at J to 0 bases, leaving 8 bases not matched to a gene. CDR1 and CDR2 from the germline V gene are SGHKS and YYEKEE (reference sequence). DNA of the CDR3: TGTGCCAGCCGGACAGGGGGCGCGGCGATGAACACTGAAGCTTTCTTT. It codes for CASRTGGAAMNTEAFF. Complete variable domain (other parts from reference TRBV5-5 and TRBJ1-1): DAGVTQSPTHLIKTRGQQVTLRCSPISGHKSVSWYQQVLGQGPQFIFQYYEKEERGRGNFPDRFSARQFPNYSSELNVNALLLGDSALYLCASRTGGAAMNTEAFFGQGTRLTVV.

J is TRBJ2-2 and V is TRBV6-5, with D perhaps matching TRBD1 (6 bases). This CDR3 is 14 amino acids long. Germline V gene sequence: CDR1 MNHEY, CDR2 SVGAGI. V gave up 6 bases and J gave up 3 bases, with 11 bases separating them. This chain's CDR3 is CASRGDIYTGELFF. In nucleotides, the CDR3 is TGTGCCAGCAGAGGGGACATCTACACCGGGGAGCTGTTTTTT.

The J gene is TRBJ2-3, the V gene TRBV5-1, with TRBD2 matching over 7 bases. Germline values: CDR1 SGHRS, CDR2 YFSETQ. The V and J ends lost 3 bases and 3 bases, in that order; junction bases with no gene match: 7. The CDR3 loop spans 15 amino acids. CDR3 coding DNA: TGCGCCAGCAGCTGGGCGGGAGTAGGGACAGATACGCAGTATTTT. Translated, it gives CASSWAGVGTDTQYF.

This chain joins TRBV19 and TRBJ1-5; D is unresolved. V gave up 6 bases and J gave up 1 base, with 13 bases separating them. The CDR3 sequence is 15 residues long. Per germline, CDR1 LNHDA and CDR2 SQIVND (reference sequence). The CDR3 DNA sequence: TGTGCCAGTAGGCCCTGGCAGTCAAGCAATCAGCCCCAGCATTTT. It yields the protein CASRPWQSSNQPQHF.

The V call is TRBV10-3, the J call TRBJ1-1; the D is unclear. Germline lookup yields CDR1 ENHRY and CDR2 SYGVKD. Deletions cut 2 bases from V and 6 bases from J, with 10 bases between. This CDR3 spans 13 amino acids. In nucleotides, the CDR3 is TGTGCCATCAGTGAGCGGGAGAAACCTGAAGCTTTCTTT. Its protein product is CAISEREKPEAFF.

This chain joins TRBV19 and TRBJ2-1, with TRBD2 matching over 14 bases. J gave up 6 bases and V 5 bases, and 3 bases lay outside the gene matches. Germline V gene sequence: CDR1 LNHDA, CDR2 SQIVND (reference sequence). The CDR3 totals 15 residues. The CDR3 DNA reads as TGTGCCAGTAGTGTGACTAGCGGGAGGGTCAATGAGCAGTTCTTC. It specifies CASSVTSGRVNEQFF.

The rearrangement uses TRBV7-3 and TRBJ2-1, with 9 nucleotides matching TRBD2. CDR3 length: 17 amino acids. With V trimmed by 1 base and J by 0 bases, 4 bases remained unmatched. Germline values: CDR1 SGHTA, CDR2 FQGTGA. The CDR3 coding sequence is TGTGCCAGCAGCTTAAGGGGTAGCGGGAGCTCCTACAATGAGCAGTTCTTC. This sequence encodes CASSLRGSGSSYNEQFF.

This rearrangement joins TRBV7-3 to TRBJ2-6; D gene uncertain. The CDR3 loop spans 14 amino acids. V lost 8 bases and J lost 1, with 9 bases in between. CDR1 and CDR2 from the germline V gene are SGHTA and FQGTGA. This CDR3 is CASASGSGANVLTF. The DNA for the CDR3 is TGTGCCAGCGCTTCGGGTTCTGGGGCCAACGTCCTGACTTTC.

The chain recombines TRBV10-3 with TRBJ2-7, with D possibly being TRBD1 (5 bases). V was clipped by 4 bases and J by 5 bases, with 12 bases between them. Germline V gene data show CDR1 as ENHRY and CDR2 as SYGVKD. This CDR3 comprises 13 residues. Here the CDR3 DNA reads TGTGCCATCAGTGCTGAAGGGGAAAACGAGCAGTACTTC. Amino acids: CAISAEGENEQYF.

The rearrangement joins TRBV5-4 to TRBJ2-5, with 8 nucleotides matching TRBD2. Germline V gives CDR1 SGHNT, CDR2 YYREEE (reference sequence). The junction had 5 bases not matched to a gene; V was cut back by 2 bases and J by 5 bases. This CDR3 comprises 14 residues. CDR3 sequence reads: CASSFGGGKETQYF. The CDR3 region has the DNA TGTGCCAGCAGCTTCGGGGGGGGGAAGGAGACCCAGTACTTC.

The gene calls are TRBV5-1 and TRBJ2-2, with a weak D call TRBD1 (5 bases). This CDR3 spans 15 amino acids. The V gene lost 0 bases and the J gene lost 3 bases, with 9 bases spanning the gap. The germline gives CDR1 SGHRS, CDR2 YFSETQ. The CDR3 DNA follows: TGCGCCAGCAGCTTGGCTGGGGCCGACACCGGGGAGCTGTTTTTT. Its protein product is CASSLAGADTGELFF.

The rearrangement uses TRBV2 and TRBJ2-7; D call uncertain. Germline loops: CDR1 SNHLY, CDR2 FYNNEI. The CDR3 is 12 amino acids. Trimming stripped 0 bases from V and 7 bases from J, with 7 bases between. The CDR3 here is CASSEASVEQYF. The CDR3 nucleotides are TGTGCCAGCAGTGAAGCCTCGGTAGAGCAGTACTTC.

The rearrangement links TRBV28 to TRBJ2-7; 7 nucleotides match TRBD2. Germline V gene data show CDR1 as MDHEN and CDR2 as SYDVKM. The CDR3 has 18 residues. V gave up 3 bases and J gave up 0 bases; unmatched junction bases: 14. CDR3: CASSFNYKERDASYEQYF. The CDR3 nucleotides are TGTGCCAGCAGTTTTAATTACAAGGAGCGGGACGCCTCCTACGAGCAGTACTTC.

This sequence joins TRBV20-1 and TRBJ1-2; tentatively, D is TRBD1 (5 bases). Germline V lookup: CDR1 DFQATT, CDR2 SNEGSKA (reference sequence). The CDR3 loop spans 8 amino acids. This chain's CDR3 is CPGDGYTF. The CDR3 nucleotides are TGCCCGGGGGATGGCTACACCTTC.

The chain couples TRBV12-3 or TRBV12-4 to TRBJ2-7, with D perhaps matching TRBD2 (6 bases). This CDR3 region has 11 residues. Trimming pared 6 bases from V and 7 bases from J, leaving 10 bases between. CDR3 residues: CASSPGREQYF. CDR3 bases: TGTGCCAGCAGCCCTGGGAGGGAGCAGTACTTC.

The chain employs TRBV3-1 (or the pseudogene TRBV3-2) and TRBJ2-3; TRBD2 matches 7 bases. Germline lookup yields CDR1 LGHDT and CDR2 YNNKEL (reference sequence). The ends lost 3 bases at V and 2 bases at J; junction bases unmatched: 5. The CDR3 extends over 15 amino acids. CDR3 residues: CASSQASGVTDTQYF. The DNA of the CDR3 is TGTGCCAGCAGCCAGGCTAGCGGCGTCACAGATACGCAGTATTTT.

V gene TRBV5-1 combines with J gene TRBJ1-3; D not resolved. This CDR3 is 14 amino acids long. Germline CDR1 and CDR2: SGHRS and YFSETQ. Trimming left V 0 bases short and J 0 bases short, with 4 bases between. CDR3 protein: CASSLAASGNTIYF. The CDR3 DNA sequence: TGCGCCAGCAGCTTGGCGGCCTCTGGAAACACCATATATTTT.

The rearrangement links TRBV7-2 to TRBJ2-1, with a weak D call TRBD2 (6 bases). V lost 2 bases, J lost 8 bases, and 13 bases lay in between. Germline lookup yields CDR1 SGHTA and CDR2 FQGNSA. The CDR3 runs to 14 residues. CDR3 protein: CASSLWPSVHEQFF. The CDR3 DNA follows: TGTGCCAGCAGCTTATGGCCTAGCGTCCATGAGCAGTTCTTC.

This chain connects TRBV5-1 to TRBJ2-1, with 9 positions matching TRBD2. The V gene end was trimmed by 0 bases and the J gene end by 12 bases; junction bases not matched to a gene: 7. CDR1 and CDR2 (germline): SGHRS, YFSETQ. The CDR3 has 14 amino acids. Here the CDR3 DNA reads TGCGCCAGCAGCTTGGGCGGGAGGGGTGAACTGCAGTTCTTC. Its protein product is CASSLGGRGELQFF.

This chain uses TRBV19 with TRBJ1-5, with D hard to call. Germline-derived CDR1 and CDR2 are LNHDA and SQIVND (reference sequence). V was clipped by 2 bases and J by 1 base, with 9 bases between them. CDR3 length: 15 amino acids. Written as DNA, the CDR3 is TGTGCCAGTAGTATATCCGGGCAAAGCAATCAGCCCCAGCATTTT. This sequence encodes CASSISGQSNQPQHF.

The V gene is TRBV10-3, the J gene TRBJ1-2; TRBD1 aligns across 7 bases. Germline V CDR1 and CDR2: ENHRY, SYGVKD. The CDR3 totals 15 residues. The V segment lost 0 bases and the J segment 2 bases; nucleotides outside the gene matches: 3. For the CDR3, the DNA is TGTGCCATCAGTGAGTCCGGGACAGTGAACTATGGCTACACCTTC. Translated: CAISESGTVNYGYTF.

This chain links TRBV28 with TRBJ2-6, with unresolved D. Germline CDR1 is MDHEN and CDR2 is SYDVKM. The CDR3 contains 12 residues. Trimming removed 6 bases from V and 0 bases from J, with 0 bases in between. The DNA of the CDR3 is TGTGCCAGCAGCTCTGGGGCCAACGTCCTGACTTTC. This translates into CASSSGANVLTF.

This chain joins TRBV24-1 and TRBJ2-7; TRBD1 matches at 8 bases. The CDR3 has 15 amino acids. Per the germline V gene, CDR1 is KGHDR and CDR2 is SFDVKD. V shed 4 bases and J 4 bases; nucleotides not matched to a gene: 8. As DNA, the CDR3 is TGTGCCACCAGTGACTCAGGGGGCGCCCGATACGAGCAGTACTTC. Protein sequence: CATSDSGGARYEQYF.

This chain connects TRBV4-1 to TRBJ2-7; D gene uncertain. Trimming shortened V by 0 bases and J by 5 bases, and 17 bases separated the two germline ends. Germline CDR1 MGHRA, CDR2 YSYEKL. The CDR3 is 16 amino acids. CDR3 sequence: CASSQEVRLLFDEQYF. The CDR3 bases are TGCGCCAGCAGCCAAGAAGTGAGGCTCCTCTTTGACGAGCAGTACTTC.

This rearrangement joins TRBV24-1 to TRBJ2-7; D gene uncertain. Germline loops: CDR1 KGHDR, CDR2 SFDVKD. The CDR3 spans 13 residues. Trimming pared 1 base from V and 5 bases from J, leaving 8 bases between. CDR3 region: CATSDFKGDEQYF. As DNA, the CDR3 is TGTGCCACCAGTGATTTTAAAGGTGACGAGCAGTACTTC.

The CDR3 DNA is TGCGCCAGCAGCTTCGGAGGAGGCTATGAGCAGTTCTTC. Protein product: CASSFGGGYEQFF. V gene TRBV5-1 combines with J gene TRBJ2-1, with D maybe TRBD2 (5 bases). CDR3 length equals 13 residues. Germline V lookup: CDR1 SGHRS, CDR2 YFSETQ. V lost 2 bases and J 8 bases, leaving 11 bases between the germline ends.

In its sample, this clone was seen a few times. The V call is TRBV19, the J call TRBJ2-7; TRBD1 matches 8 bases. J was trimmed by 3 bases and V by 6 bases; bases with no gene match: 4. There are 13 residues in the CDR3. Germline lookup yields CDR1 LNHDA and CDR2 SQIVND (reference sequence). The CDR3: CASSRTGLYEQYF. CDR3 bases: TGTGCCAGTAGCCGGACAGGGCTCTACGAGCAGTACTTC.

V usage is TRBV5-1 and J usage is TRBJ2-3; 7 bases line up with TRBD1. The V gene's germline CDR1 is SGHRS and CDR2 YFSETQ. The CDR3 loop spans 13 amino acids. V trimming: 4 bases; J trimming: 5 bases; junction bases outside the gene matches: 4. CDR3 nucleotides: TGCGCCAGCAGCGTCAACAGGGGAGATACGCAGTATTTT. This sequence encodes CASSVNRGDTQYF.

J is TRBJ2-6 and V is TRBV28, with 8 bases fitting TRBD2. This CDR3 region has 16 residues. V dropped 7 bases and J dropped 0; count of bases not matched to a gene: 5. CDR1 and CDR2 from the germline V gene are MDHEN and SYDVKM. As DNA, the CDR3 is TGTGCCAGCAACACGGGGGGGCGCTCTGGGGCCAACGTCCTGACTTTC. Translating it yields CASNTGGRSGANVLTF.

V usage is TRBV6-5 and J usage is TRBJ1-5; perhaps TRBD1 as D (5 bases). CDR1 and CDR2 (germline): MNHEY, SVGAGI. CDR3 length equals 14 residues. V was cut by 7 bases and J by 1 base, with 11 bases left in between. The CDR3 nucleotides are TGTGCCAGCAAGGGACCGCCCAGCAATCAGCCCCAGCATTTT. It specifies CASKGPPSNQPQHF.

The CDR3 reads CASSIPPWRGGRYTQYF. Here the CDR3 DNA reads TGTGCCAGCAGCATACCGCCCTGGCGGGGGGGCCGATATACGCAGTATTTT. The chain recombines TRBV6-2 or TRBV6-3 with TRBJ2-3; TRBD2 aligns across 9 bases. The CDR3 is 17 amino acids. With 6 bases clipped from V and 7 bases from J, the junction kept 17 bases outside the gene matches. From germline, CDR1 is MNHEY and CDR2 SVGEGT.